The 32 T cell receptor beta chains below come from one sample, sequenced in a study of blood T cells in healthy people across ages. Combining a sample-barcoded 5' primer with a J-beta primer mix, a second PCR ran for roughly 7 to 12 cycles. TCRdb reprocessed the 5' RACE reads with MiXCR, giving one entry per CDR3 protein. In the table there are 1.5 million to 2 million distinct CDR3 sequences, approximately 50% of which are singletons. The sample consisted of blood. The receptors originated from a woman aged 40 to 49 in good health.

The rearrangement joins TRBV9 to TRBJ2-1, with TRBD2 as a possible D gene (6 bases). Germline V gives CDR1 SGDLS, CDR2 YYNGEE. The CDR3 contains 11 residues. V dropped 2 bases and J dropped 13 bases, with 10 bases sitting between them. The CDR3 loop is CASSVGEAQFF. The CDR3 nucleotides are TGTGCCAGCAGCGTCGGGGAGGCCCAGTTCTTC.

The chain joins TRBV3-1 to TRBJ2-5; 9 bases fit TRBD2. Germline V lookup: CDR1 LGHDT, CDR2 YNNKEL (reference sequence). The CDR3 totals 15 residues. V lost 5 bases and J lost 2; bases outside the gene matches: 6. The CDR3, as DNA: TGTGCCAGCAGCGAGACTAGCGGATGGCAAGAGACCCAGTACTTC. It encodes CASSETSGWQETQYF.

Notes on this clonotype: At one end the junction does not follow the germline gene, possibly because of a read error. The chain combines TRBV6-2 or TRBV6-3 with TRBJ2-7; D gene ambiguous. Gene TRBJ2-5 matches the end of the DNA better, so the J call may be wrong. Germline V gene data show CDR1 as MNHEY and CDR2 as SVGEGT. The CDR3 runs 11 residues. Here the CDR3 reads CVSSYLETQYF. CDR3 sequence (DNA): TGTGTCAGCAGTTACTTGGAGACCCAGTACTTC.

V gene TRBV4-2 combines with J gene TRBJ1-5; the match to TRBD1 covers 7 bases. This CDR3 is 15 amino acids long. Germline trimming cut 4 bases from V and 3 bases from J; bases unmatched to any gene: 6. CDR1 and CDR2 (germline): LGHNA, YNFKEQ. The CDR3 region is CASSRRTGLNQPQHF. CDR3 nucleotides: TGTGCCAGCAGCCGTAGGACAGGCCTCAATCAGCCCCAGCATTTT.

The chain joins TRBV28 to TRBJ2-5, with D possibly matching TRBD2 (5 bases). The J call is doubtful: the DNA matches TRBJ2-7 better. This CDR3 spans 14 amino acids. CDR1 is MDHEN and CDR2 is SYDVKM in the germline V gene. CDR3 residues: CATRLRWTHYEQYF. CDR3 coding DNA: TGTGCCACCAGGCTCCGGTGGACTCATTACGAGCAGTACTTC.

This clonotype was detected a few times. The V gene is TRBV7-9, the J gene TRBJ2-5; D gene unclear. CDR3 length: 11 residues. Germline V gene sequence: CDR1 SEHNR, CDR2 FQNEAQ (reference sequence). CDR3 sequence: CAVGTKETQYF. In nucleotides, the CDR3 is TGTGCTGTCGGTACAAAAGAGACCCAGTACTTC. Supplemented by reference TRBV7-9 and TRBJ2-5, the full variable domain reads DTGVSQNPRHKITKRGQNVTFRCDPISEHNRLYWYRQTLGQGPEFLTYFQNEAQLEKSRLLSDRFSAERPKGSFSTLEIQRTEQGDSAMYLCAVGTKETQYFGPGTRLLVL.

Only one count was recorded for this clonotype. The chain employs TRBV20-1 and TRBJ2-3; 7 nucleotides line up with TRBD2. Germline V gives CDR1 DFQATT, CDR2 SNEGSKA (reference sequence). After removal of 6 bases from V and 3 bases from J, the junction contained 9 bases not matched to a gene. The CDR3 runs 14 residues. CDR3 coding DNA: TGCAGTGCCGAGGGGCGGGGGATGACAGATACGCAGTATTTT. Protein sequence: CSAEGRGMTDTQYF.

This clonotype was picked up a small number of times. This rearrangement joins TRBV24-1 to TRBJ2-1; 11 nucleotides line up with TRBD2. J was trimmed by 3 bases and V by 3 bases; bases with no gene match: 6. The CDR3 is 17 amino acids. Per the germline V gene, CDR1 is KGHDR and CDR2 is SFDVKD. This CDR3 reads CATSDDTGTSGYNEQFF. The CDR3, as DNA: TGTGCCACCAGTGATGATACCGGGACTAGCGGCTACAATGAGCAGTTCTTC.

The rearrangement joins TRBV12-3 or TRBV12-4 to TRBJ2-3; TRBD1 agrees at 9 bases. The CDR3 contains 14 residues. Losses at the gene ends were 11 bases for V and 1 base for J; bases not matched to a gene: 7. CDR3 region: CACTGGLGTDTQYF. Written as DNA, the CDR3 is TGTGCCTGTACAGGGGGCCTCGGCACAGATACGCAGTATTTT.

The chain recombines TRBV5-1 with TRBJ2-3, with TRBD2 matching over 15 bases. This CDR3 comprises 19 residues. With V trimmed by 3 bases and J by 2 bases, 10 bases remained unmatched. From germline, CDR1 is SGHRS and CDR2 YFSETQ. CDR3 DNA sequence: TGCGCCAGCAGCTCACCCGGGACTAGCGGGGGGATTGACACAGATACGCAGTATTTT. Translated: CASSSPGTSGGIDTDTQYF.

The chain links TRBV7-9 to TRBJ2-7; 7 bases align to TRBD1. The CDR3 is 13 amino acids. The germline CDR1 and CDR2 sequences are SEHNR and FQNEAQ (reference sequence). J was trimmed by 3 bases and V by 6 bases; bases with no gene match: 5. The CDR3 DNA reads TGTGCCAGCAGTTTCACAGGGGTCTACGAGCAGTACTTC. This encodes CASSFTGVYEQYF.

This chain uses TRBV7-2 with TRBJ2-7; tentatively, D is TRBD1 (5 bases). Germline loops: CDR1 SGHTA, CDR2 FQGNSA. V was trimmed by 4 bases and J by 5 bases, leaving 15 bases between them. CDR3 length: 14 residues. In DNA, the CDR3 is TGTGCCAGCAGCTCAGACCGCAGGGTGCACGAGCAGTACTTC. The encoded protein is CASSSDRRVHEQYF.

The V gene is TRBV28, the J gene TRBJ1-5, with D tentatively TRBD1 (5 bases). This CDR3 has 15 amino acids. Germline lookup yields CDR1 MDHEN and CDR2 SYDVKM. Trimming removed 5 bases from V and 4 bases from J, with 15 bases in between. The CDR3 bases are TGTGCCAGCAGTCCCGGGGGGTGGAGGAATCAGCCCCAGCATTTT. Translated, it gives CASSPGGWRNQPQHF.

There are a few counts of this clonotype. The chain joins TRBV29-1 to TRBJ2-5, with D uncertain. Germline loops: CDR1 SQVTM, CDR2 ANQGSEA. This CDR3 is 12 amino acids long. Trimming stripped 6 bases from V and 4 bases from J, with 12 bases between. The CDR3 protein is CSVRTLGETQYF. For the CDR3, the DNA is TGCAGCGTCCGGACCCTGGGAGAGACCCAGTACTTC.

Here the CDR3 DNA reads TGTGCCATCAGTGGGACGAACAAACCCTACGAGCAGTACTTC. Its translation is CAISGTNKPYEQYF. This chain connects TRBV10-3 to TRBJ2-7; unclear D gene. Germline CDR1 reads ENHRY; CDR2 reads SYGVKD. The CDR3 sequence is 14 residues long. Trimming cost V 4 bases and J 2 bases, with 12 bases left between them.

This clonotype was seen only a few times. J is TRBJ2-5 and V is TRBV7-2; possible D gene TRBD1, 6 bases. This CDR3 is 15 amino acids long. Looked up from germline, CDR1 is SGHTA and CDR2 is FQGNSA. Trimming cost V 6 bases and J 9 bases, with 23 bases left between them. The CDR3 sequence is CASSPLQGSLRAQYF. CDR3 coding DNA: TGTGCCAGCAGTCCCCTACAGGGATCCCTGAGGGCCCAGTACTTC.

The J gene is TRBJ2-2, the V gene TRBV4-1, with a tentative D call TRBD2 (5 bases). Trimming stripped 4 bases from V and 4 bases from J, with 16 bases between. Per the germline V gene, CDR1 is MGHRA and CDR2 is YSYEKL. There are 16 residues in the CDR3. Here the CDR3 reads CASSPPITDFTGELFF. As DNA, the CDR3 is TGCGCCAGCAGCCCACCAATTACGGACTTCACCGGGGAGCTGTTTTTT.

The CDR3 loop reads CATQDRQETQYF. DNA for the CDR3: TGTGCCACCCAGGACAGACAAGAGACCCAGTACTTC. V usage is TRBV24-1 and J usage is TRBJ2-5; a possible D gene is TRBD1 (6 bases). The CDR3 sequence is 12 residues long. V lost 9 bases and J lost 2, with 9 bases in between. The V gene's germline CDR1 is KGHDR and CDR2 SFDVKD.

The J gene is TRBJ2-5, the V gene TRBV24-1; D unclear. The length of the CDR3 is 13 residues. Germline-derived CDR1 and CDR2 are KGHDR and SFDVKD. Trimming left V 8 bases short and J 5 bases short, with 14 bases between. Written as DNA, the CDR3 is TGTGCCACCAAGGCAACGCTAGAGGAGACCCAGTACTTC. Residues: CATKATLEETQYF.

This clonotype was detected a few times. The chain's CDR3 is CASTRDINYEQYF. DNA for the CDR3: TGTGCCAGCACTCGGGACATCAACTACGAGCAGTACTTC. The chain combines TRBV6-1 with TRBJ2-7, with a weak D call TRBD1 (6 bases). Trimming took 7 bases from V and 3 from J, leaving 13 bases between them. Germline CDR1 reads MNHNS; CDR2 reads SASEGT. The CDR3 totals 13 residues.

V and J are TRBV6-5 and TRBJ2-5; 8 bases match TRBD1. This CDR3 is built from 15 residues. The V and J ends lost 4 bases and 5 bases, in that order; junction bases with no gene match: 9. Germline V CDR1 and CDR2: MNHEY, SVGAGI. The CDR3: CASSSPTGARETQYF. CDR3 nucleotide sequence: TGTGCCAGCAGTTCCCCGACAGGGGCCAGGGAGACCCAGTACTTC.

This clonotype came up a few times. The J gene is TRBJ2-3, the V gene TRBV4-2, with D tentatively TRBD2 (5 bases). Trimming removed 1 base at V and 5 bases at J, with 10 bases between. The V gene's germline CDR1 is LGHNA and CDR2 YNFKEQ. The CDR3 is made up of 14 amino acids. CDR3 in amino acids: CASSQARAGDTQYF. The CDR3 DNA is TGTGCCAGCAGCCAAGCGAGGGCGGGAGATACGCAGTATTTT.

The rearrangement uses TRBV20-1 and TRBJ2-5; the match to TRBD2 covers 12 bases. V was clipped by 3 bases and J by 7 bases; unmatched bases: 18. Germline values: CDR1 DFQATT, CDR2 SNEGSKA (reference sequence). CDR3 size: 18 residues. The CDR3 reads CSARNVASGGAPLGTQYF. The CDR3, as DNA: TGCAGTGCTAGGAATGTGGCTAGCGGGGGGGCACCCCTAGGGACCCAGTACTTC.

This clonotype was detected only a few times. The rearrangement links TRBV20-1 to TRBJ2-7; D is perhaps TRBD1 or TRBD2 (6 bases each). CDR3 length equals 15 residues. V was clipped by 3 bases and J by 3 bases, with 18 bases between them. Germline V gives CDR1 DFQATT, CDR2 SNEGSKA (reference sequence). For the CDR3, the DNA is TGCAGTGCTAGCAGGCAGGGGCCGGGAGTCTACGAGCAGTACTTC. As protein: CSASRQGPGVYEQYF.

The chain combines TRBV5-1 with TRBJ2-4; 12 positions match TRBD2. The end of the DNA fits TRBJ2-7 better, so the J call may be wrong. This CDR3 has 17 residues. Germline lookup yields CDR1 SGHRS and CDR2 YFSETQ. The CDR3 sequence: CASSTTSGGKSSYEQYF. Here the CDR3 DNA reads TGCGCCAGCAGCACCACTAGCGGGGGGAAATCGTCCTACGAGCAGTACTTC.

The V gene is TRBV3-1, the J gene TRBJ2-1; weak D call: TRBD1 (5 bases). The CDR3 has 16 residues. Trimming cost V 1 base and J 6 bases, with 16 bases left between them. Germline values: CDR1 LGHDT, CDR2 YNNKEL (reference sequence). The CDR3 loop reads CASSQGGRVLVNEQFF. In nucleotides, the CDR3 is TGTGCCAGCAGCCAAGGGGGCCGGGTTCTCGTCAATGAGCAGTTCTTC.

The rearrangement uses TRBV19 and TRBJ2-1; a weak D match, TRBD2 (7 bases). This CDR3 has 16 amino acids. V shed 2 bases and J shed 9 bases, with 20 bases lying between them. Germline loops: CDR1 LNHDA, CDR2 SQIVND (reference sequence). CDR3 region: CASSIRQGGGPGEQFF. The CDR3 coding sequence is TGTGCCAGTAGTATACGTCAGGGCGGGGGCCCTGGTGAGCAGTTCTTC.

The chain combines TRBV12-5 with TRBJ1-2, with 9 nucleotides matching TRBD1. The CDR3 consists of 15 residues. Per the germline V gene, CDR1 is LGHNT and CDR2 is FRNRAP. V dropped 6 bases and J dropped 6; count of bases not matched to a gene: 11. CDR3 DNA: TGTGCTAGTGGCCGAAACGTGGGACAGGGTCATGGCTACACCTTC. This gives the protein CASGRNVGQGHGYTF.

V is TRBV27 and J is TRBJ2-4; 7 nucleotides line up with TRBD1. CDR1 and CDR2 (germline): MNHEY, SMNVEV (reference sequence). CDR3 length: 12 amino acids. V lost 8 bases to trimming and J lost 14 bases; unmatched junction nucleotides: 12. CDR3: CASDPTGTYEYF. The CDR3 DNA sequence: TGTGCCAGCGACCCGACAGGGACGTATGAGTACTTC.

The rearrangement links TRBV12-3 or TRBV12-4 to TRBJ2-7; TRBD1 matches 8 bases. The CDR3 sequence is 16 residues long. After removal of 3 bases from V and 6 bases from J, the junction contained 13 bases not matched to a gene. The CDR3 DNA reads TGTGCCAGCAGTTTGGGGGTGGGCAGGGGGCGGCTCGAGCAGTACTTC. This codes for CASSLGVGRGRLEQYF.

This clonotype was seen a single time. This chain joins TRBV7-2 and TRBJ2-5; 11 nucleotides align to TRBD1. Germline V gives CDR1 SGHTA, CDR2 FQGNSA. The length of the CDR3 is 13 residues. The V and J ends lost 8 bases and 11 bases, in that order; junction bases with no gene match: 10. CDR3 amino acids: CASSDRGRNEQYF. The CDR3 DNA reads TGTGCCAGCTCGGACAGGGGGCGAAATGAGCAGTACTTC.

This clonotype was observed once. The rearrangement links TRBV12-3 or TRBV12-4 to TRBJ2-4, with D possibly being TRBD2 (5 bases). The tail of the sequence fits TRBJ2-7 better, so the J call may be wrong. The CDR3 sequence is 13 residues long. The CDR3 here is CASSAFGIYEQYF. The CDR3 coding sequence is TGTGCCAGCAGCGCCTTCGGGATCTACGAGCAGTACTTC.